A few counts support the clone carrying this TCR beta chain. This sample is part of a study of T cells after yellow fever vaccination. There are 16 residues in the CDR3. Germline V gene data show CDR1 as LNHDA and CDR2 as SQIVND (reference sequence). J was trimmed by 5 bases and V by 6 bases; bases with no gene match: 12. 5'RACE template switching generated TCR cDNA, adding a universal primer site and UMIs. MiXCR was run by TCRdb on the 5' RACE reads, yielding one entry per CDR3 protein. Here the sample spans 360,000 or so distinct CDR3 sequences, around a tenth being singletons. This chain uses TRBV19 with TRBJ2-7; 11 bases match TRBD1. The clonotype comes from a man aged 18 to 35 who received the YFV17D yellow fever vaccine. The source material was PBMCs, sampled on the day of the first yellow fever vaccination. The CDR3 protein is CASRRTAGDRGDEQYF. The CDR3 DNA reads as TGTGCCAGTAGGAGGACAGCCGGGGACAGGGGGGACGAGCAGTACTTC.